A selection of T cell receptor beta chains follows, all from one sample in a study of T cells in Graves' hyperthyroidism and ophthalmopathy. TCRdb independently ran MiXCR on the multiplex PCR reads; one entry per CDR3 protein. The repertoire holds hundreds of thousands of distinct CDR3 sequences, with roughly an eighth as singletons. The sample taken for sequencing was blood. The receptors shown here come from a woman under 30 with Graves' hyperthyroidism. Both conserved end residues are part of each CDR3. D genes are given only for firm matches. Expanded clones get a size class; other rows say once, few or many, or leave the size out.

>TRBJ2-5|.|TRBV5-1|TRBD2
TGCGCCAGCAGCCGAGGACTAGCGGGGGGCGGGGAGACCCAGTACTTC
CASSRGLAGGGETQYF
>TRBJ1-2|many|TRBV12-3/TRBV12-4|TRBD1
TGTGCCAGCAGTTTTAATACGGGACAGGTCTATGGCTACACCTTC
CASSFNTGQVYGYTF
>TRBJ2-1|many|TRBV7-9|TRBD2
TGTGCCAGCAGCTTACTGACTAGCGGAAGGAATGAGCAGTTCTTC
CASSLLTSGRNEQFF
>TRBJ1-1|many|TRBV10-3|.
TGTGCCATCAGTGACTCGAACACTGAAGCTTTCTTT
CAISDSNTEAFF
>TRBJ1-6|many|TRBV9|.
TGTGCCAGCAGCGTAGCTCCCACGGCGAATTCACCCCTCCACTTT
CASSVAPTANSPLHF
>TRBJ1-2|many|TRBV11-2|.
TGTGCCAGCAGCTTAGACCACAGCTATGGCTACACCTTC
CASSLDHSYGYTF
>TRBJ2-1|many|TRBV27|.
TGTGCCAGCAGTTTAGCGGGGAGCTACAATGAGCAGTTCTTC
CASSLAGSYNEQFF
>TRBJ2-1|many|TRBV14|.
TGTGCCAGCAGCCAAGATCTGGTTTTGGGCTACAATGAGCAGTTCTTC
CASSQDLVLGYNEQFF
>TRBJ2-7|few|TRBV29-1|.
TGCAGCGTTGAATCTGGGTTTGACGAGCAGTACTTC
CSVESGFDEQYF
>TRBJ1-1|few|TRBV5-1|TRBD1
TGCGCCAGCAGCTCCGACGGGACAGCGAACACTGAAGCTTTCTTT
CASSSDGTANTEAFF
>TRBJ2-1|.|TRBV2|TRBD2
TGTGCCAGCAGGTCGGGACTAGCGGGATCCAATGAGCAGTTCTTC
CASRSGLAGSNEQFF
>TRBJ2-1|many|TRBV28|TRBD1
TGTGCCAGCAGTTTTCGACAGGGGGCTGGACCTGCGGGCAATGAGCAGTTCTTC
CASSFRQGAGPAGNEQFF
>TRBJ2-3|many|TRBV3-1|.
TGTGCCAGCACTCCAAGCACCGAGTACACAGATACGCAGTATTTT
CASTPSTEYTDTQYF
>TRBJ2-2|many|TRBV29-1|.
TGCAGCGTTGGGAGTGGGAGGAACACCGGGGAGCTGTTTTTT
CSVGSGRNTGELFF
>TRBJ2-1|.|TRBV5-1|TRBD2
TGCGCCAGCTCCCCCAGCGGGGGGTCCCCTAATGAGCAGTTCTTC
CASSPSGGSPNEQFF
>TRBJ2-5|.|TRBV19|.
TGTGCCGGTAGTATCGAGGCCCTTGGGGAGACCCAGTACTTC
CAGSIEALGETQYF
>TRBJ1-3|many|TRBV6-1|.
TGTGCCAGCAGCGGAACCTCTGGAAACACCATATATTTT
CASSGTSGNTIYF
>TRBJ2-5|many|TRBV5-1|TRBD2
TGCGCCAGCAGCTTGGTATCGCTAGCGGGAGAGACCCAGTACTTC
CASSLVSLAGETQYF